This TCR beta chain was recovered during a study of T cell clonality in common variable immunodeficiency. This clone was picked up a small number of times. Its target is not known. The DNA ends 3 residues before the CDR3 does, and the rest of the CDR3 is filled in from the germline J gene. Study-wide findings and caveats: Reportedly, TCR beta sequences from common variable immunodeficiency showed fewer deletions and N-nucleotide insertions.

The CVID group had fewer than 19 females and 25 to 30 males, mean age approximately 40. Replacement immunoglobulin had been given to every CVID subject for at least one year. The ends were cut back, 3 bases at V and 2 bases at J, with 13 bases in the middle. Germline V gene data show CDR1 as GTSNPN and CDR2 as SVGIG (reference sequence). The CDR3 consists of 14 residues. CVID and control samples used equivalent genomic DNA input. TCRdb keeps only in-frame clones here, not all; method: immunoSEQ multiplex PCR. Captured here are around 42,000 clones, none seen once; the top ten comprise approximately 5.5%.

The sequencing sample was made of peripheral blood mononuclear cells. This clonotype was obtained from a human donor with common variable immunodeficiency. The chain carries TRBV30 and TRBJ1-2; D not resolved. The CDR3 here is CAWSPPVLNYGYTF. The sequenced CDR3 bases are TGTGCCTGGAGCCCTCCGGTCCTCAACTATGGC.